Described below is a single TCR beta chain sequence and its context. This specimen belongs to a study of blood T cell repertoires in COVID-19. Study-wide context: From the United States, Italy and Spain came samples of acute and convalescent COVID-19.

In the original analysis: Nucleated cell number was recorded as an estimate derived from reference gene primer amplification. Clones were read by immunoSEQ multiplex PCR, and TCRdb kept only the in-frame ones, dropping some. V, J and clone size reflect that table, while D and trimming were determined from the DNA. This repertoire shows about 160,000 clones, about 86% found once; its top ten account for roughly 7%. Trimming left V 6 bases short and J 6 bases short, with 9 bases between. This CDR3 spans 11 amino acids. CDR1 is SNHLY, CDR2 FYNNEI, per germline. This sequence was found in a man aged 45-60 years with active or convalescent COVID-19. The sequenced material came from peripheral blood. This chain links TRBV2 with TRBJ2-7; a possible D gene is TRBD1 (5 bases). Here the CDR3 reads CASRQEGEQYF. The CDR3 coding sequence is TGTGCCAGCAGACAGGAAGGCGAGCAGTACTTC.